The source of this TCR beta chain is a study of CD8 T cell repertoires and HIV-1 epitope variants. Study information: Separate wells received one of Twenty-five Gag or Nef variant peptides. An uncultured baseline aliquot held 1M T cells. Regarding the study as a whole: The TAALDMSHF plasma variant had no responses, unlike KF9 (five clonotypes) and HW9 (one).

Of note for this clone: Its antigen remains unknown.

Profiled with immunoSEQ multiplex PCR; TCRdb holds only in-frame clones, not every one. The data hold 2,500 to 3,000 clones, with 73% observed a single time. The V gene's germline CDR1 is MNHEY and CDR2 SMNVEV (reference sequence). V lost 3 bases to trimming and J lost 3 bases; unmatched junction nucleotides: 2. The CDR3 consists of 14 residues. The V call is TRBV27, the J call TRBJ2-3; TRBD1 agrees at 8 bases. The clonotype originates from a male donor with HIV. Sequencing input: cultured CD8+ T cells derived from PBMCs. The CDR3 bases are TGTGCCAGCAGTTTGACAGGGGAGACAGATACGCAGTATTTT. Its translation: CASSLTGETDTQYF.